A single T cell receptor beta chain is shown here with its context. As yet, its antigen is unknown. The data belong to a study of CXCR3-negative and CXCR3-positive naive CD8 T cells. Whole-study context: Every library held about 1.5 +/- 0.3 million TRB reads, and the total came to around 130 million. Study-level points and caveats: Hydrophobicity of TRB CDR3s was greater in CXCR3-positive naive cells than in CXCR3-negative naive cells.

The CDR3 runs 16 residues. Via 5' RACE with UMI labels, TRB cDNA libraries were prepared. TCRdb reanalyzed the 5' RACE reads, giving one entry per CDR3 protein sequence and no DNA. The sample's table shows about 82,000 distinct CDR3 sequences. The chain is built from TRBV12-3 or TRBV12-4 and TRBJ2-1; there is no DNA to check the TCRdb D call of TRBD2. Input material: naive CXCR3- CD8+ T cells from blood. The subset is: CD45RO-CCR7+CD27+CD95- naive CD8+ T cells lacking CXCR3 (TNR3-). The clonotype comes from a human donor in good health. Some clones in this sample may be carry-over from other donors' samples. CDR3 residues: CASSPLGLAGYNEQFF.